This T cell receptor (beta chain) originates from a study of cytomegalovirus exposure and HLA in healthy donors. The V and J ends lost 4 bases and 1 base respectively, with 11 bases between them. The germline CDR1 and CDR2 sequences are LNHNV and YYDKDF (reference sequence). The CDR3 has 15 amino acids. The study ran its PCR with 60 Vbeta and 13 Jbeta primers. Some clones are missing from TCRdb's copy, which holds only in-frame ones; the method was immunoSEQ multiplex PCR. The repertoire consists of tens of thousands of clones, with around 78% occurring once and the leading ten covering 0.57%. This rearrangement joins TRBV15 to TRBJ1-5; no clear D. Sample: PBMCs. The clonotype comes from a man under 40 in good health and CMV-seronegative. CDR3 sequence reads: CATSISVISNQPQHF. CDR3 coding DNA: TGTGCCACCAGCATATCAGTGATCAGCAATCAGCCCCAGCATTTT. The whole variable domain, filled in from reference TRBV15 and TRBJ1-5, reads DAMVIQNPRYQVTQFGKPVTLSCSQTLNHNVMYWYQQKSSQAPKLLFHYYDKDFNNEADTPDNFQSRRPNTSFCFLDIRSPGLGDTAMYLCATSISVISNQPQHFGDGTRLSIL.